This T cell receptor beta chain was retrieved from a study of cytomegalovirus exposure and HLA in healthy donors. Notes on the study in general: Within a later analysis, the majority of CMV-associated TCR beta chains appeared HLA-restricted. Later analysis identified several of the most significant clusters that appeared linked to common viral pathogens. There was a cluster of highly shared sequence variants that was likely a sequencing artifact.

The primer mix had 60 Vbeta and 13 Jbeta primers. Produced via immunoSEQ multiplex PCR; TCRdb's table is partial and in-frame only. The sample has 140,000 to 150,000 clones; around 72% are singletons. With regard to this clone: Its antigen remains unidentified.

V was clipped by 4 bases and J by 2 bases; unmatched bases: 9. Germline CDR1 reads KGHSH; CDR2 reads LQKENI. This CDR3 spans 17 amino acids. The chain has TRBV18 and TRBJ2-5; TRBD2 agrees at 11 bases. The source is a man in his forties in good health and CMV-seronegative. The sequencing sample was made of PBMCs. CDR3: CASSRLGTSGSQETQYF. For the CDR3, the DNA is TGTGCCAGCTCACGCCTTGGGACTAGCGGATCACAAGAGACCCAGTACTTC.